Listed below are T cell receptor beta chains from one sample, sequenced in a study of blood T cell repertoires in COVID-19. Libraries were prepared by immunoSEQ multiplex PCR; TCRdb keeps only in-frame clonotypes and omits some of them. The top ten clones hold about 9.9% of a sample with about 310,000 clones, 75% to 90% of them seen once. The sample comprised PBMCs or T cells enriched from blood (not recorded which). The receptors originated from a woman in her thirties or forties who had recovered from COVID-19. The CDR3 runs from the conserved cysteine through the conserved F or W. D genes are given only for firm matches. Size values are once, few and many counts, or a class for expanded clones, and some rows have none.

- TRBD2 17 TRBJ2-5 TRBV24-1 CATSDLHAGGDQETQYF TGTGCCACCAGTGATTTGCATGCGGGAGGGGACCAAGAGACCCAGTACTTC
- - 14 TRBJ2-2 TRBV5-1 CASGAGLNTGELFF TGCGCCAGCGGAGCTGGACTGAACACCGGGGAGCTGTTTTTT
- TRBD1 13 TRBJ1-2 TRBV30 CAWSRGRNYGYTF TGTGCCTGGAGTAGGGGGCGCAACTATGGCTACACCTTC
- TRBD1 16 TRBJ1-4 TRBV7-3 CASSLTGTGVGEKLFF TGTGCCAGCAGCTTAACGGGGACAGGGGTTGGTGAAAAACTGTTTTTT
- - 15 TRBJ2-4 TRBV4-3 CASSQEVGQKNIQYF TGCGCCAGCAGCCAAGAAGTTGGACAGAAAAACATTCAGTACTTC
once - 13 TRBJ1-4 TRBV25-1 CASSVYVGSKLFF TGTGCCAGCAGTGTTTATGTCGGGTCAAAACTGTTTTTT
- - 16 TRBJ1-5 TRBV28 CASSPPGGGLGQPQHF TGTGCCAGCAGCCCTCCCGGTGGGGGGTTAGGTCAGCCCCAGCATTTT
- TRBD1 15 TRBJ2-7 TRBV18 CASSPTPGQGYEQYF TGTGCCAGCTCTCCTACTCCGGGACAGGGCTACGAGCAGTACTTC
- TRBD1 13 TRBJ1-2 TRBV11-3 CASSLRTGVGYTF TGTGCCAGCAGCCTTCGGACAGGGGTCGGCTACACCTTC
- TRBD2 15 TRBJ2-3 TRBV5-4 CASRRAGGATDTQYF TGTGCCAGCAGGAGAGCGGGAGGGGCCACAGATACGCAGTATTTT
- TRBD2 15 TRBJ2-1 TRBV7-2 CASSLGTSDYNEQFF TGTGCCAGCAGCTTAGGGACTAGCGATTACAATGAGCAGTTCTTC
- TRBD2 17 TRBJ2-1 TRBV24-1 CATSGADSGVPNNEQFF TGTGCCACCAGTGGGGCTGATAGCGGGGTCCCCAACAATGAGCAGTTCTTC
- TRBD1 18 TRBJ2-5 TRBV11-2 CASSSSQHVSGGEETQYF TGTGCCAGCAGCTCTAGTCAACATGTCTCAGGGGGAGAAGAGACCCAGTACTTC
- - 16 TRBJ1-5 TRBV19 CASSIFRDASNQPQHF TGTGCCAGTAGTATATTTCGGGATGCTAGCAATCAGCCCCAGCATTTT
- - 16 TRBJ2-3 TRBV7-6 CASSLNWTGSRDTQYF TGTGCCAGCAGCTTAAACTGGACTGGCTCTCGCGATACGCAGTATTTT
- TRBD2 14 TRBJ2-3 TRBV25-1 CASSRGGRTDTQYF TGTGCCAGCAGCCGGGGGGGTCGCACAGATACGCAGTATTTT
- - 13 TRBJ1-1 TRBV6-5 CASRRGDRTEAFF TGTGCCAGCCGACGCGGGGATCGGACTGAAGCTTTCTTT
- TRBD1 14 TRBJ2-5 TRBV11-2 CASSLNRGEETQYF TGTGCCAGCAGCTTGAACAGGGGTGAGGAGACCCAGTACTTC
once - 14 TRBJ1-1 TRBV30 CAWRMEGRYTEAFF TGTGCCTGGAGAATGGAGGGACGTTACACTGAAGCTTTCTTT
- TRBD2 15 TRBJ2-1 TRBV27 CASSLWTSGANEQFF TGTGCCAGCAGTTTATGGACTAGCGGGGCCAATGAGCAGTTCTTC
- TRBD1 13 TRBJ2-7 TRBV15 CATSGDRGYEQYF TGTGCCACCAGCGGGGACAGGGGGTACGAGCAGTACTTC
once - 15 TRBJ1-2 TRBV6-5 CASSHPGMVLYGYTF TGTGCCAGCAGTCACCCGGGAATGGTTCTCTATGGCTACACCTTC
few - 13 TRBJ2-3 TRBV20-1 CSASKTGQDTQYF TGCAGTGCTAGTAAAACAGGGCAGGATACGCAGTATTTT
- TRBD2 17 TRBJ2-5 TRBV3-1/TRBV3-2 CASSQPWGGRAPETQYF TGTGCCAGCAGCCAGCCCTGGGGCGGGAGGGCCCCAGAGACCCAGTACTTC
- TRBD1 15 TRBJ2-7 TRBV6-5 CASRKSGTGASEQYF TGTGCCAGCAGGAAAAGCGGGACAGGGGCTTCCGAGCAGTACTTC
- - 14 TRBJ2-7 TRBV18 CASSRTLGTYEQYF TGTGCCAGCTCACGGACTTTGGGGACTTACGAGCAGTACTTC
- - 13 TRBJ1-2 TRBV27 CASSITGFDGYTF TGTGCCAGCAGTATCACGGGGTTCGATGGCTACACCTTC
- TRBD2 16 TRBJ2-2 TRBV2 CASCRDGSGDTGELFF TGTGCCAGCTGCCGTGACGGTAGCGGGGACACCGGGGAGCTGTTTTTT
- - 14 TRBJ1-2 TRBV6-2/TRBV6-3 CASSPTASPYGYTF TGTGCCAGCAGTCCGACAGCCTCCCCCTATGGCTACACCTTC
- TRBD2 18 TRBJ2-1 TRBV11-2 CASSLGFSGGPVYNEQFF TGTGCCAGCAGCTTAGGGTTTAGCGGGGGGCCCGTTTACAATGAGCAGTTCTTC